The next 22 T cell receptor beta chains were all read from a single sample in a study of cytomegalovirus exposure and HLA in healthy donors. PCR used 60 Vbeta primers and 13 Jbeta primers. Repertoires were generated with immunoSEQ multiplex PCR, while TCRdb's copy carries only in-frame clones and drops some. The sample has 140,000 or so clones; 75% to 90% are singletons. The sample comprised PBMCs. These receptors were collected from a man in his forties in good health and CMV-seronegative.

This chain joins TRBV5-1 and TRBJ2-1; D is perhaps TRBD2 (5 bases). V was shortened by 0 bases and J by 3 bases, with 7 bases between the two germline ends. Germline values: CDR1 SGHRS, CDR2 YFSETQ. The CDR3 loop spans 14 amino acids. In nucleotides, the CDR3 is TGCGCCAGCAGCTTGGGGACTGGCTACAATGAGCAGTTCTTC. Protein: CASSLGTGYNEQFF.

V usage is TRBV7-3 and J usage is TRBJ2-2; weak D call: TRBD1 (5 bases). From germline, CDR1 is SGHTA and CDR2 FQGTGA. Between the trimmed V and J ends, which lost 5 bases and 6 bases, there was a span of 10 bases. This CDR3 contains 13 residues. Here the CDR3 reads CASSPDTAGELFF. In DNA form, the CDR3 reads TGTGCCAGCAGCCCGGACACGGCCGGGGAGCTGTTTTTT.

V usage is TRBV5-4 and J usage is TRBJ1-1; 7 bases fit TRBD1. The CDR3 covers 15 residues. Germline V gene lookup returns CDR1 SGHNT and CDR2 YYREEE (reference sequence). V lost 3 bases and J lost 1; bases outside the gene matches: 6. Written as DNA, the CDR3 is TGTGCCAGCAGCTACGCCGGGACAGCGAACACTGAAGCTTTCTTT. Translated: CASSYAGTANTEAFF.

This chain joins TRBV30 and TRBJ2-4; a possible D gene is TRBD1 (6 bases). Trimming removed 4 bases at V and 4 bases at J, with 11 bases between. There are 13 residues in the CDR3. Germline loops: CDR1 GTSNPN, CDR2 SVGIG (reference sequence). DNA for the CDR3: TGTGCCTGGACCTCGGACAGTAAAAACATTCAGTACTTC. It codes for CAWTSDSKNIQYF.

This chain uses TRBV5-1 with TRBJ2-3; TRBD2 is a possible D gene (6 bases). The CDR3 has 15 amino acids. Germline V lookup: CDR1 SGHRS, CDR2 YFSETQ. V shed 0 bases and J shed 4 bases, with 12 bases lying between them. DNA for the CDR3: TGCGCCAGCAGCTTGGGGGGTAGCGGAGCAGATACGCAGTATTTT. Amino acids: CASSLGGSGADTQYF. The complete variable domain, with remaining parts taken from reference TRBV5-1 and TRBJ2-3, reads KAGVTQTPRYLIKTRGQQVTLSCSPISGHRSVSWYQQTPGQGLQFLFEYFSETQRNKGNFPGRFSGRQFSNSRSEMNVSTLELGDSALYLCASSLGGSGADTQYFGPGTRLTVL.

This clone was seen a handful of times. The V call is TRBV6-5, the J call TRBJ1-2; D might be TRBD1 (5 bases). V gave up 2 bases and J gave up 4 bases, with 11 bases separating them. Germline lookup yields CDR1 MNHEY and CDR2 SVGAGI. The CDR3 totals 14 residues. The CDR3 protein is CASSYLGGGYGYTF. DNA for the CDR3: TGTGCCAGCAGTTACCTCGGCGGGGGCTATGGCTACACCTTC.

V is TRBV14 and J is TRBJ1-1, with D possibly matching TRBD1 (6 bases). Germline V gene lookup returns CDR1 SGHDN and CDR2 FVKESK. This CDR3 has 10 residues. V was cut by 8 bases and J by 9 bases, with 10 bases left in between. CDR3 loop: CASGQRKAFF. CDR3 nucleotides: TGTGCCAGCGGACAGCGAAAAGCTTTCTTT.

The J gene is TRBJ2-4, the V gene TRBV7-9, with D perhaps matching TRBD2 (5 bases). This CDR3 spans 12 amino acids. The germline V gene has CDR1 SEHNR and CDR2 FQNEAQ (reference sequence). The V and J ends lost 1 base and 15 bases respectively, with 13 bases between them. CDR3 sequence: CASSLGGGQPYF. The CDR3 DNA reads TGTGCCAGCAGCTTAGGTGGAGGTCAGCCGTACTTC.

The rearrangement links TRBV6-5 to TRBJ2-7; 9 positions match TRBD1. From germline, CDR1 is MNHEY and CDR2 SVGAGI. The CDR3 contains 15 residues. V lost 2 bases to trimming and J lost 2 bases; unmatched junction nucleotides: 4. The CDR3 loop reads CASSYRTGETYEQYF. The CDR3 region has the DNA TGTGCCAGCAGTTACCGGACAGGGGAGACCTACGAGCAGTACTTC.

The rearrangement joins TRBV5-1 to TRBJ1-2, with 7 bases that match TRBD1. V shed 4 bases, J shed 7 bases, and the junction held 19 bases outside the gene matches. The CDR3 covers 17 residues. Germline-derived CDR1 and CDR2 are SGHRS and YFSETQ. The CDR3: CASSQGDSSTRRSGYTF. The DNA for the CDR3 is TGCGCCAGCAGCCAGGGGGACAGTTCTACGAGGCGTAGTGGCTACACCTTC.

The gene calls are TRBV4-3 and TRBJ1-2; tentative D call: TRBD1 (6 bases). Deletions cut 1 base from V and 2 bases from J, with 11 bases between. Germline V gene sequence: CDR1 LGHNA, CDR2 YSLEER. The length of the CDR3 is 15 residues. For the CDR3, the DNA is TGCGCCAGCAGCCAAGGGGACACTTCCAACTATGGCTACACCTTC. Translation: CASSQGDTSNYGYTF.

The rearrangement joins TRBV7-9 to TRBJ2-2, with D maybe TRBD2 (6 bases). Germline CDR1 and CDR2: SEHNR and FQNEAQ (reference sequence). Deletions cut 5 bases from V and 0 bases from J, with 16 bases between. The CDR3 is 17 amino acids. The CDR3 spells CASSAAWEATNTGELFF. DNA for the CDR3: TGTGCCAGCAGCGCCGCCTGGGAGGCTACGAACACCGGGGAGCTGTTTTTT.

This sequence joins TRBV4-3 and TRBJ1-5; D call uncertain. CDR1 and CDR2 (germline): LGHNA, YSLEER. V was clipped by 0 bases and J by 0 bases, with 6 bases between them. The CDR3 contains 15 residues. The CDR3 region is CASSQDPNSNQPQHF. DNA of the CDR3: TGCGCCAGCAGCCAAGATCCTAATAGCAATCAGCCCCAGCATTTT.

The rearrangement uses TRBV7-8 and TRBJ2-7; perhaps TRBD2 as D (6 bases). Germline assignment: CDR1 SGHVS and CDR2 FQNEAQ. The CDR3 has 13 residues. Trimming removed 2 bases at V and 2 bases at J, with 7 bases between. The CDR3: CASSLPGAYEQYF. The CDR3 bases are TGTGCCAGCAGCTTACCGGGGGCCTACGAGCAGTACTTC.

The rearrangement uses TRBV7-8 and TRBJ2-2, with D possibly being TRBD1 (6 bases). CDR1 is SGHVS and CDR2 is FQNEAQ in the germline V gene. The CDR3 consists of 13 residues. V was cut by 2 bases and J by 6 bases, with 7 bases left in between. Here the CDR3 DNA reads TGTGCCAGCAGCTTATCAGGGGCCGGGGAGCTGTTTTTT. Amino acid sequence: CASSLSGAGELFF.

The DNA for the CDR3 is TGCGCCAGCAGCCAAGAGAACGGACAGGGGGCTGAAGGGGCCAACGTCCTGACTTTC. Encoded protein: CASSQENGQGAEGANVLTF. The gene calls are TRBV4-3 and TRBJ2-6, with 11 bases identical to TRBD1. Germline V lookup: CDR1 LGHNA, CDR2 YSLEER. This CDR3 has 19 residues. The V segment lost 0 bases and the J segment 4 bases; nucleotides outside the gene matches: 8.

The DNA for the CDR3 is TGCGCCAGCAGCCCCCGGGCGAGGGCCCTGGCTGATGAGCAGTTCTTC. It encodes CASSPRARALADEQFF. The chain couples TRBV5-1 to TRBJ2-1, with TRBD2 as a possible D gene (5 bases). V shed 4 bases and J shed 8 bases, with 22 bases lying between them. Germline V CDR1 and CDR2: SGHRS, YFSETQ. The CDR3 contains 16 residues.

This sequence joins TRBV4-3 and TRBJ2-3, with D uncertain. Trimming left V 4 bases short and J 0 bases short, with 14 bases between. The germline CDR1 and CDR2 sequences are LGHNA and YSLEER. The CDR3 loop spans 16 amino acids. Here the CDR3 reads CASSPHSVLSTDTQYF. In DNA, the CDR3 is TGCGCCAGCAGCCCGCACTCGGTCCTTAGCACAGATACGCAGTATTTT.

The chain is built from TRBV19 and TRBJ1-2; D uncertain. This CDR3 region has 12 residues. The germline CDR1 and CDR2 sequences are LNHDA and SQIVND (reference sequence). Trimming pared 7 bases from V and 3 bases from J, leaving 9 bases between. CDR3 region: CASTRADYGYTF. The CDR3 DNA sequence: TGTGCCAGTACGCGGGCGGACTATGGCTACACCTTC.

The V call is TRBV7-9, the J call TRBJ1-1; D call uncertain. The germline V gene has CDR1 SEHNR and CDR2 FQNEAQ (reference sequence). This CDR3 has 14 amino acids. V gave up 5 bases and J gave up 1 base, with 11 bases separating them. In DNA, the CDR3 is TGTGCCAGCAGCGACACCCAGGCGAACACTGAAGCTTTCTTT. Protein sequence: CASSDTQANTEAFF.

The chain joins TRBV6-4 to TRBJ2-3; 7 bases line up with TRBD1. V shed 5 bases, J shed 4 bases, and the junction held 3 bases outside the gene matches. The CDR3 length is 13 residues. Germline loops: CDR1 MRHNA, CDR2 SNTAGT. Here the CDR3 DNA reads TGTGCCAGCAGTACAGGGGCCGCAGATACGCAGTATTTT. This gives the protein CASSTGAADTQYF.

The V gene is TRBV5-1, the J gene TRBJ2-7, with TRBD1 identical over 8 bases. V lost 3 bases and J lost 0; bases outside the gene matches: 5. The CDR3 sequence is 15 residues long. The germline gives CDR1 SGHRS, CDR2 YFSETQ. The CDR3: CASSSSGQASYEQYF. DNA of the CDR3: TGCGCCAGCAGCTCCTCGGGACAGGCCTCCTACGAGCAGTACTTC.